In its sample, the clone carrying this T cell receptor (beta chain) was seen once. This sample stems from a study of blood T cell repertoires in COVID-19. Study overall: Sources were T cells, B-cell-depleted T cells, or PBMCs; the material itself was cDNA or gDNA.

Germline CDR1 is SGHTA and CDR2 is FQGNSA. With V trimmed by 6 bases and J by 4 bases, 6 bases remained unmatched. CDR3 length: 14 residues. Assay: immunoSEQ multiplex PCR; the TCRdb copy retains only in-frame clones and omits some. The table has just over 300,000 clones, just under 90% seen once. While infection was still active, Seattle patients were enrolled and then followed longitudinally. The sample taken for sequencing was peripheral blood. This clonotype originated in a woman aged 25 to 39 with COVID-19, enrolled during active disease. The chain couples TRBV7-2 to TRBJ1-1; 9 nucleotides match TRBD1. The CDR3 bases are TGTGCCAGCAGTCAACAGGGGGCGCTCACTGAAGCTTTCTTT. Translated, it gives CASSQQGALTEAFF. Full variable domain (remainder filled in from reference TRBV7-2 and TRBJ1-1): GAGVSQSPSNKVTEKGKDVELRCDPISGHTALYWYRQSLGQGLEFLIYFQGNSAPDKSGLPSDRFSAERTGGSVSTLTIQRTQQEDSAVYLCASSQQGALTEAFFGQGTRLTVV.